This T cell receptor (beta chain) was documented in a study of blood T cells in healthy people across ages. Then a second PCR, running roughly 7 to 11 cycles, was carried out with a sample-barcoded 5' primer and a J-beta primer mix. Carrying 12 random nucleotides, a template-switch adaptor labeled each individual cDNA molecule. In TCRdb, the 5' RACE reads were re-called with MiXCR into one record per CDR3 protein. The table records some 1.4 million distinct CDR3 sequences, roughly 45% of them present only once. With respect to this clonotype: Its target is not known.

Study observations and caveats: Not knowing donor CMV status may have confounded expanded clonotype changes. Greater diversity and more naive CD4+ cells were seen in long-lived donors than in aged donors.

In germline, CDR1 is DFQATT, CDR2 SNEGSKA (reference sequence). The CDR3 spans 16 residues. V was cut by 1 base and J by 2 bases, with 17 bases left in between. Sequenced: blood. The V and J genes are TRBV20-1 and TRBJ2-5; D unresolved. This clonotype was sampled from a young woman in good health. CDR3 nucleotide sequence: TGCAGTGCTAGAGGGGTAGCCGCGGAGATGCAAGAGACCCAGTACTTC. Its translation is CSARGVAAEMQETQYF.